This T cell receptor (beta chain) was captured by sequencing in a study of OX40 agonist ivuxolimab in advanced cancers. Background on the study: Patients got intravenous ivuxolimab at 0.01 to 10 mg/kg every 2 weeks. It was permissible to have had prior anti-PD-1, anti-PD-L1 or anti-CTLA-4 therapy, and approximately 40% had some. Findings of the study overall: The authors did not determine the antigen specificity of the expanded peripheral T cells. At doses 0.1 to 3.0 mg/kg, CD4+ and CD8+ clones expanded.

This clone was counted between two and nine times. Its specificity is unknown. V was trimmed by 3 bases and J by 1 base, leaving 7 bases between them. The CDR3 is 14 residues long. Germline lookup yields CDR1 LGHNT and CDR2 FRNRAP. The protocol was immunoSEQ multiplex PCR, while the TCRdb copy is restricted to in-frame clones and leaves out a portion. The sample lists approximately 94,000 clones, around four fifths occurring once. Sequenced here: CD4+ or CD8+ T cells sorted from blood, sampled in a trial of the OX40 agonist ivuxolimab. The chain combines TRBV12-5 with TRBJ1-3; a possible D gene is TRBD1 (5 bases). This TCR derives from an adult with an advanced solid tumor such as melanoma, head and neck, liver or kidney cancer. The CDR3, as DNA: TGTGCTAGTGGTTTCTCAGGGTCTGGAAACACCATATATTTT. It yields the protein CASGFSGSGNTIYF.